Below are 22 T cell receptor beta chains sequenced from a single sample in a study of naive and memory T cell subsets. The beta constant-region primer was an equimolar mix of two oligonucleotides covering TRBC1 and TRBC2. The ligated cDNA underwent four PCR rounds using SP2 and nested alpha and beta constant-region primers. TCRdb re-called the UMI-ligation and nested PCR reads with MiXCR, one entry per CDR3 protein. The sample has 95,000 to 150,000 distinct CDR3 sequences, roughly 32% seen once; the top ten hold approximately 0.87%. The specimen sequenced was central memory CD4+ T cells from blood. These receptors all come from a human donor in good health.

V gene TRBV20-1 combines with J gene TRBJ1-3; weak D call: TRBD1 (6 bases). CDR1 and CDR2 from the germline V gene are DFQATT and SNEGSKA (reference sequence). This CDR3 has 13 residues. The ends were cut back, 3 bases at V and 3 bases at J, with 9 bases in the middle. CDR3 region: CSASKTGGNTIYF. The CDR3 DNA reads as TGCAGTGCTAGTAAGACAGGTGGAAACACCATATATTTT.

The gene calls are TRBV7-2 and TRBJ2-3; TRBD1 aligns across 7 bases. Germline values: CDR1 SGHTA, CDR2 FQGNSA. The V segment lost 3 bases and the J segment 0 bases; nucleotides outside the gene matches: 6. The CDR3 has 16 residues. The CDR3 is CASSFVGTVSTDTQYF. The CDR3 bases are TGTGCCAGCAGCTTTGTCGGGACAGTGAGCACAGATACGCAGTATTTT.

The V call is TRBV7-6, the J call TRBJ1-1, with a tentative D call TRBD1 (5 bases). Deletions cut 1 base from V and 4 bases from J, with 10 bases between. Germline V gives CDR1 SGHVS, CDR2 FNYEAQ. This CDR3 contains 14 residues. The DNA for the CDR3 is TGTGCCAGCAGCTTAGGCGGGGGAGGCACTGAAGCTTTCTTT. Residues: CASSLGGGGTEAFF.

At least ten counts were recorded for this clonotype. The chain joins TRBV7-2 to TRBJ2-1, with 8 bases matching TRBD2. Germline V gene data show CDR1 as SGHTA and CDR2 as FQGNSA. The CDR3 spans 18 residues. The V gene end was trimmed by 2 bases and the J gene end by 0 bases; junction bases not matched to a gene: 9. The CDR3 sequence: CASSLSPRAGVSYNEQFF. The CDR3 bases are TGTGCCAGCAGCTTATCCCCTCGAGCGGGAGTCTCCTACAATGAGCAGTTCTTC.

This clonotype has a count of ten or more. V gene TRBV2 combines with J gene TRBJ2-7; the D gene is possibly TRBD2 (6 bases). From germline, CDR1 is SNHLY and CDR2 FYNNEI. The V gene lost 3 bases and the J gene lost 2 bases, with 14 bases spanning the gap. CDR3 size: 15 residues. CDR3: CASSDIGGRTYEQYF. The CDR3 DNA reads TGTGCCAGCAGTGATATCGGAGGGAGGACCTACGAGCAGTACTTC.

The chain links TRBV7-6 to TRBJ2-2, with TRBD1 as a possible D gene (6 bases). The CDR3 loop spans 15 amino acids. In germline, CDR1 is SGHVS, CDR2 FNYEAQ. Between the trimmed V and J ends, which lost 6 bases and 5 bases, there was a span of 16 bases. The CDR3 spells CASRKTGSVTGELFF. In DNA form, the CDR3 reads TGTGCCAGCAGAAAGACAGGCTCCGTAACCGGGGAGCTGTTTTTT.

The chain carries TRBV6-2 or TRBV6-3 and TRBJ2-3; D gene unclear. This CDR3 spans 16 amino acids. Germline V gives CDR1 MNHEY, CDR2 SVGEGT. V dropped 2 bases and J dropped 0 bases, with 12 bases sitting between them. CDR3 nucleotide sequence: TGTGCCAGCAGTTACGGCGCCCTCAGGAGCACAGATACGCAGTATTTT. It specifies CASSYGALRSTDTQYF.

Only a few counts were recorded for this clonotype. The chain employs TRBV6-5 and TRBJ1-1, with D possibly matching TRBD1 (6 bases). This CDR3 is 14 amino acids long. Germline values: CDR1 MNHEY, CDR2 SVGAGI. V gave up 4 bases and J gave up 10 bases, with 19 bases separating them. Written as DNA, the CDR3 is TGTGCCAGCAGTTTGAAACGACAGGCCTTTGGAGCTTTCTTT. This gives the protein CASSLKRQAFGAFF.

This chain joins TRBV10-3 and TRBJ2-7; D not certain. This CDR3 region has 14 residues. Trimming took off 2 bases at V and 1 base at J, with 9 bases between the two ends. Germline V gene lookup returns CDR1 ENHRY and CDR2 SYGVKD. DNA for the CDR3: TGTGCCATCAGTGAGGGTGCAGGTTCCTACGAGCAGTACTTC. It yields the protein CAISEGAGSYEQYF.

This chain links TRBV6-2 or TRBV6-3 with TRBJ2-7, with D unresolved. The ends were cut back, 6 bases at V and 7 bases at J, with 13 bases in the middle. Germline assignment: CDR1 MNHEY and CDR2 SVGEGT. The CDR3 extends over 12 amino acids. Written as DNA, the CDR3 is TGTGCCAGCAGCTCCAAACGCAGAGAGCAGTACTTC. Its translation: CASSSKRREQYF.

This chain uses TRBV29-1 with TRBJ2-5; 8 nucleotides agree with TRBD2. Germline V gene lookup returns CDR1 SQVTM and CDR2 ANQGSEA. CDR3 size: 13 residues. The V segment lost 4 bases and the J segment 4 bases; nucleotides outside the gene matches: 5. CDR3 amino acids: CSVGEAGVETQYF. The CDR3, as DNA: TGCAGCGTTGGGGAAGCGGGAGTAGAGACCCAGTACTTC.

The chain combines TRBV20-1 with TRBJ2-7; 7 bases agree with TRBD1. The germline V gene encodes CDR1 DFQATT and CDR2 SNEGSKA (reference sequence). Trimming took 6 bases from V and 2 from J; bases not matched to a gene: 10. This CDR3 has 14 amino acids. The CDR3 DNA is TGCAGTGCCATCCCGGGACAGCAGACCTACGAGCAGTACTTC. It yields the protein CSAIPGQQTYEQYF.

V and J are TRBV10-2 and TRBJ2-7; 8 positions agree with TRBD2. This CDR3 has 15 amino acids. Germline V CDR1 and CDR2: WSHSY, SAAADI. The J segment lost 0 bases and the V segment lost 3 bases, leaving 4 bases of the junction unmatched. DNA of the CDR3: TGCGCCAGCAGTGACAGGACTAGCCCCTCCTACGAGCAGTACTTC. This translates into CASSDRTSPSYEQYF.

This chain uses TRBV6-6 with TRBJ1-4, with 8 bases lining up with TRBD1. The J segment lost 8 bases and the V segment lost 7 bases, leaving 9 bases of the junction unmatched. This CDR3 is 14 amino acids long. From germline, CDR1 is MNHNY and CDR2 SVGAGI (reference sequence). The CDR3 loop reads CASMTGVESEKLFF. Here the CDR3 DNA reads TGTGCCAGCATGACAGGGGTTGAGTCGGAAAAACTGTTTTTT.

V gene TRBV6-1 combines with J gene TRBJ2-3; no clear D gene. From germline, CDR1 is MNHNS and CDR2 SASEGT. CDR3 length: 16 amino acids. V was clipped by 2 bases and J by 4 bases, with 16 bases between them. The CDR3: CASSERNRAGPDTQYF. In DNA form, the CDR3 reads TGTGCCAGCAGTGAACGTAATAGGGCTGGGCCAGATACGCAGTATTTT.

J is TRBJ1-5 and V is TRBV20-1, with no clear D. With 6 bases removed from V and 0 bases from J, the gap between germline ends came to 15 bases. Germline V gene sequence: CDR1 DFQATT, CDR2 SNEGSKA (reference sequence). This CDR3 is built from 15 residues. The CDR3 reads CSAPKSVLSNQPQHF. CDR3 sequence (DNA): TGCAGTGCGCCAAAATCGGTCCTTAGCAATCAGCCCCAGCATTTT.

V and J are TRBV27 and TRBJ1-1, with TRBD1 as a possible D gene (6 bases). CDR3 length equals 14 residues. V lost 8 bases, J lost 3 bases, and 16 bases lay in between. Germline V gene sequence: CDR1 MNHEY, CDR2 SMNVEV (reference sequence). The CDR3 coding sequence is TGTGCCAGCTTCAGGGGTTGGGGGGACACTGAAGCTTTCTTT. Translated: CASFRGWGDTEAFF.

This clonotype showed up many times. The V call is TRBV20-1, the J call TRBJ2-7, with 14 positions matching TRBD2. Per the germline V gene, CDR1 is DFQATT and CDR2 is SNEGSKA (reference sequence). The CDR3 consists of 17 residues. The trim removed 0 bases at V and 2 bases at J, leaving 6 bases unmatched. CDR3: CSARDIGLAGGTYEQYF. For the CDR3, the DNA is TGCAGTGCTAGAGACATAGGACTAGCGGGAGGTACCTACGAGCAGTACTTC.

V usage is TRBV20-1 and J usage is TRBJ1-5; D not resolved. Germline V gene data show CDR1 as DFQATT and CDR2 as SNEGSKA (reference sequence). V dropped 3 bases and J dropped 3 bases, with 15 bases sitting between them. The CDR3 is made up of 15 amino acids. The CDR3 DNA reads as TGCAGTGCTAGTCGCCGTCTCAACCACAATCAGCCCCAGCATTTT. Protein: CSASRRLNHNQPQHF.

This clonotype was recorded only once. This chain joins TRBV5-1 and TRBJ2-5; 8 bases map to TRBD2. CDR3 length equals 13 residues. Germline V gives CDR1 SGHRS, CDR2 YFSETQ. Trimming at V came to 4 bases and at J to 4 bases, leaving 3 bases not matched to a gene. CDR3 nucleotide sequence: TGCGCCAGCAGCCGGGAGGGATTAGAGACCCAGTACTTC. The encoded protein is CASSREGLETQYF.

The chain links TRBV7-3 to TRBJ2-7; D might be TRBD2 (6 bases). CDR1 is SGHTA and CDR2 is FQGTGA in the germline V gene. The CDR3 runs to 14 residues. V lost 5 bases and J 6 bases, leaving 17 bases between the germline ends. CDR3 protein: CASSQPGLRSEQYF. The CDR3 nucleotides read TGTGCCAGCAGCCAACCGGGACTGAGGAGCGAGCAGTACTTC.

The V gene is TRBV29-1, the J gene TRBJ1-4, with no clear D. This CDR3 is built from 12 residues. Germline values: CDR1 SQVTM, CDR2 ANQGSEA. Trimming pared 3 bases from V and 7 bases from J, leaving 9 bases between. Written as DNA, the CDR3 is TGCAGCGTTGAGTCTCAGACTGAAAAACTGTTTTTT. This gives the protein CSVESQTEKLFF.